This TCR beta chain was sequenced for a study of blood T cell repertoires in COVID-19. As for the study in general: Sites in the United States, Italy and Spain provided acute and convalescent COVID-19 samples. PBMCs, B-cell-depleted T cells, or T cells were the source of the cDNA or gDNA that made up the material.

CDR3 length equals 13 residues. Germline V gene lookup returns CDR1 SGHNT and CDR2 YYREEE (reference sequence). Trimming at V came to 4 bases and at J to 6 bases, leaving 4 bases not matched to a gene. In the original analysis: By means of reference gene primer amplification, nucleated cell counts were estimated. Repertoires were generated with immunoSEQ multiplex PCR, while TCRdb's copy carries only in-frame clones and drops some. V and J calls plus clone size are reproduced from that table; the DNA served to infer D and trimming. Found here are 75,000 to 95,000 clones, roughly four fifths of them singletons; the top ten hold roughly 6.3%.

The specimen sequenced was peripheral blood. The sequence came from a man in his 60s with acute or convalescent COVID-19. This chain uses TRBV5-4 with TRBJ2-7, with TRBD2 matching 10 bases. The CDR3 region has the DNA TGTGCCAGCAGCCTAGCGGGGGTGCGCGAGCAGTACTTC. Amino acids: CASSLAGVREQYF.